The clone carrying this T cell receptor beta chain has ten or more counts. Antigen: not known. The authors' processing: Clinicopathological groups differed in CDR3, with these differences serving to build a distant-metastasis classifier for papillary thyroid cancer. TCRdb called clones again from the PCR reads with MiXCR. V and J calls and clone size were set by TCRdb, not the authors. Among about 22,000 clones, around 19% were seen once, and the ten largest hold about 2.9%. These data are taken from a study of metastatic and nonmetastatic thyroid tumors. About the study: Malignant and benign thyroid patients had repertoires compared in peripheral blood and tumor or nodule tissue.

Broader study findings: Versus benign nodules, malignant thyroid tumors reportedly had significantly higher TCR beta diversity, in blood and tumor.

The germline gives CDR1 SGHNT, CDR2 YENEEA. V lost 2 bases, J lost 2 bases, and 15 bases stayed unmatched. This CDR3 comprises 18 residues. Treatment of any kind had been given to no patient before thyroid surgery. The material sequenced was adjacent normal tissue. The receptor comes from a male donor with papillary thyroid cancer or a benign thyroid nodule (not recorded which). Some clones in this sample may be carry-over from other donors' samples. The chain recombines TRBV11-3 with TRBJ2-7, with 7 bases matching TRBD1. The CDR3 region is CASSLIPPGQIIPYEQYF. In nucleotides, the CDR3 is TGTGCCAGCAGCTTAATACCACCGGGACAGATAATTCCCTACGAGCAGTACTTC.